The 5 T cell receptor beta chains below all came from one sample that was sequenced in a study of blood T cell repertoires in COVID-19. Clones were sequenced by immunoSEQ multiplex PCR, and TCRdb holds only the in-frame ones, with some missing. Here the sample spans approximately 300,000 clones, around 84% being singletons. The sample consisted of PBMCs or T cells enriched from blood (not recorded which). The receptors were sampled from a woman aged 18-30 years who had recovered from COVID-19.

The V call is TRBV11-2, the J call TRBJ2-2; the D gene is possibly TRBD1 (5 bases). Trimming left V 2 bases short and J 7 bases short, with 17 bases between. This CDR3 contains 16 residues. The germline V gene encodes CDR1 SGHAT and CDR2 FQNNGV. CDR3 sequence: CASSLQGSLGIGELFF. The CDR3 DNA reads as TGTGCCAGCAGCTTACAGGGTAGTTTGGGTATCGGGGAGCTGTTTTTT. The whole variable domain, filled in from reference TRBV11-2 and TRBJ2-2, reads EAGVAQSPRYKIIEKRQSVAFWCNPISGHATLYWYQQILGQGPKLLIQFQNNGVVDDSQLPKDRFSAERLKGVDSTLKIQPAKLEDSAVYLCASSLQGSLGIGELFFGEGSRLTVL.

This clone was seen a handful of times. The chain links TRBV27 to TRBJ1-6; D unresolved. Germline V gene lookup returns CDR1 MNHEY and CDR2 SMNVEV (reference sequence). V lost 6 bases and J 8 bases, leaving 8 bases between the germline ends. The CDR3 is made up of 12 amino acids. The CDR3, as DNA: TGTGCCAGCAGAGAAGGAGATTCACCCCTCCACTTT. This encodes CASREGDSPLHF.

The rearrangement joins TRBV6-5 to TRBJ1-2; D not certain. The CDR3 totals 13 residues. V was clipped by 6 bases and J by 0 bases, with 8 bases between them. Germline values: CDR1 MNHEY, CDR2 SVGAGI. CDR3 bases: TGTGCCAGCAGGGCGGTAGCTAACTATGGCTACACCTTC. Translating it yields CASRAVANYGYTF.

The chain uses TRBV2 and TRBJ1-6; D remains unclear. The germline V gene has CDR1 SNHLY and CDR2 FYNNEI. There are 15 residues in the CDR3. Trimming removed 4 bases at V and 2 bases at J, with 9 bases between. In nucleotides, the CDR3 is TGTGCCAGCAGTGGGGCGGGCACCTATAATTCACCCCTCCACTTT. Encoded protein: CASSGAGTYNSPLHF. The whole variable domain, filled in from reference TRBV2 and TRBJ1-6, reads EPEVTQTPSHQVTQMGQEVILRCVPISNHLYFYWYRQILGQKVEFLVSFYNNEISEKSEIFDDQFSVERPDGSNFTLKIRSTKLEDSAMYFCASSGAGTYNSPLHFGNGTRLTVT.

The chain has TRBV19 and TRBJ1-1; 8 bases are shared with TRBD1. The CDR3 contains 15 residues. The J segment lost 4 bases and the V segment lost 6 bases, leaving 10 bases of the junction unmatched. In germline, CDR1 is LNHDA, CDR2 SQIVND (reference sequence). CDR3 in DNA: TGTGCCAGTAGACGGTACCAGGGGGCGGCCACTGAAGCTTTCTTT. Protein sequence: CASRRYQGAATEAFF.